Shown below are 24 T cell receptor beta chains from a single sample sequenced in a study of beta chain features in type 1 diabetes. Overall study findings and caveats: Within each of all four CD4+ subsets, Type 1 diabetes patients had TCRB CDR3s that were moderately but significantly shorter.

No cognate antigen is known for these TCRs. Of the isolated RNA, all was reverse transcribed, and so the sequenced material was expressed TCRB transcripts. Using immunoSEQ multiplex PCR, the repertoire was profiled, and TCRdb retains in-frame clones only, with some absent. Among fewer than 350,000 clones listed, about 15% were seen once. The sequenced sample was naive CD4+ T cells from blood. The receptors derive from a man between 18 and 29 years old with type 1 diabetes.

V is TRBV7-2 and J is TRBJ2-7; 14 bases fit TRBD2. The CDR3 runs 16 residues. Unmatched junction bases numbered 7, after V lost 5 bases and J lost 4 bases. In germline, CDR1 is SGHTA, CDR2 FQGNSA. CDR3: CASSPAGTSGSYEQYF. For the CDR3, the DNA is TGTGCCAGCAGCCCAGCCGGGACTAGCGGGAGTTACGAGCAGTACTTC.

This chain connects TRBV18 to TRBJ2-7; D may be TRBD2 (13 bases). CDR3 size: 21 residues. Germline V gene lookup returns CDR1 KGHSH and CDR2 LQKENI. The V end lost 6 bases, the J end lost 6 bases, and 39 bases lay between the germline ends. The CDR3 sequence: CASSLGTGGTSGRALKREQYF. The CDR3 coding sequence is TGTGCCAGCTCCCTCGGGACAGGGGGCACTAGCGGGAGGGCCCTCAAGCGCGAGCAGTACTTC.

This clone was seen more than once but under ten times. The V and J genes are TRBV27 and TRBJ1-2, with 7 bases identical to TRBD1. With 6 bases clipped from V and 2 bases from J, the junction kept 9 bases outside the gene matches. CDR1 is MNHEY, CDR2 SMNVEV, per germline (reference sequence). The CDR3 is 15 amino acids. This CDR3 reads CASRLKGTANYGYTF. CDR3 DNA sequence: TGTGCCAGCAGGCTTAAGGGGACAGCCAACTATGGCTACACCTTC.

Only a few counts were recorded for this clone. The chain uses TRBV7-2 and TRBJ2-5; possible D gene TRBD2, 6 bases. V was shortened by 1 base and J by 3 bases, with 12 bases between the two germline ends. The CDR3 is 15 amino acids. The germline V gene has CDR1 SGHTA and CDR2 FQGNSA. This chain's CDR3 is CASSLGAGIEETQYF. Written as DNA, the CDR3 is TGTGCCAGCAGCTTAGGTGCGGGAATTGAAGAGACCCAGTACTTC.

This clone was counted a few times. This chain links TRBV28 with TRBJ2-7; 8 nucleotides match TRBD1. Germline values: CDR1 MDHEN, CDR2 SYDVKM. J was trimmed by 0 bases and V by 6 bases; bases with no gene match: 4. CDR3 length: 14 residues. CDR3 residues: CASSRGTGSYEQYF. In DNA, the CDR3 is TGTGCCAGCAGCCGCGGGACAGGCTCCTACGAGCAGTACTTC.

J is TRBJ1-1 and V is TRBV29-1; D perhaps matches TRBD1 (6 bases). Trimming cost V 4 bases and J 1 base, with 10 bases left between them. From germline, CDR1 is SQVTM and CDR2 ANQGSEA. This CDR3 contains 13 residues. The CDR3 reads CSVVRGWNTEAFF. CDR3 nucleotides: TGCAGCGTTGTCAGGGGTTGGAACACTGAAGCTTTCTTT.

This clone appeared a few times. The chain carries TRBV25-1 and TRBJ2-7, with no clear D. This CDR3 contains 11 residues. Germline values: CDR1 MGHDK, CDR2 SYGVNS. Trimming cost V 4 bases and J 3 bases, with 4 bases left between them. The CDR3 here is CASSVLYEQYF. CDR3 nucleotides: TGTGCCAGCAGTGTTCTCTACGAGCAGTACTTC.

The chain couples TRBV5-1 to TRBJ2-7; TRBD1 is a possible D gene (5 bases). In germline, CDR1 is SGHRS, CDR2 YFSETQ. The CDR3 is 15 residues long. V was cut by 0 bases and J by 3 bases, with 13 bases left in between. This chain's CDR3 is CASSLVSDGHYEQYF. Here the CDR3 DNA reads TGCGCCAGCAGCTTGGTATCGGACGGACACTACGAGCAGTACTTC.

The rearrangement links TRBV6-6 to TRBJ1-5; no definite D call. The CDR3 runs to 14 residues. The V gene's germline CDR1 is MNHNY and CDR2 SVGAGI (reference sequence). Trimming cost V 4 bases and J 3 bases, with 10 bases left between them. This CDR3 is CASSSGFANQPQHF. The CDR3, as DNA: TGTGCCAGCAGTTCGGGGTTCGCCAATCAGCCCCAGCATTTT.

This clone was counted a few times. This chain links TRBV7-2 with TRBJ2-3; D is perhaps TRBD1 (6 bases). V gave up 1 base and J gave up 4 bases, with 9 bases separating them. The germline CDR1 and CDR2 sequences are SGHTA and FQGNSA. The CDR3 runs to 14 residues. Here the CDR3 DNA reads TGTGCCAGCAGCTTAGTTGGGGGCCCAGATACGCAGTATTTT. Translation: CASSLVGGPDTQYF. Together with reference TRBV7-2 and TRBJ2-3, the CDR3 gives the full variable domain: GAGVSQSPSNKVTEKGKDVELRCDPISGHTALYWYRQSLGQGLEFLIYFQGNSAPDKSGLPSDRFSAERTGGSVSTLTIQRTQQEDSAVYLCASSLVGGPDTQYFGPGTRLTVL.

The rearrangement links TRBV5-6 to TRBJ1-2; the D gene is possibly TRBD1 (6 bases). Between the trimmed V and J ends, which lost 5 bases and 7 bases, there was a span of 15 bases. Germline CDR1 reads SGHDT; CDR2 reads YYEEEE. CDR3 length equals 13 residues. For the CDR3, the DNA is TGTGCCAGCAGGTACAGGGTCTTTGGTGGCTACACCTTC. It encodes CASRYRVFGGYTF.

The gene calls are TRBV7-2 and TRBJ2-3; 12 bases map to TRBD2. The ends lost 6 bases at V and 3 bases at J; junction bases unmatched: 7. This CDR3 region has 16 residues. From germline, CDR1 is SGHTA and CDR2 FQGNSA. The CDR3 reads CASSSGTSGWTDTQYF. As DNA, the CDR3 is TGTGCCAGCAGTTCCGGGACTAGCGGGTGGACAGATACGCAGTATTTT.

The chain couples TRBV30 to TRBJ2-5; TRBD2 might be the D (5 bases). Per germline, CDR1 GTSNPN and CDR2 SVGIG (reference sequence). The length of the CDR3 is 13 residues. The V and J ends lost 5 bases and 4 bases respectively, with 14 bases between them. The CDR3 region is CAWESPGVETQYF. The DNA of the CDR3 is TGTGCCTGGGAGAGCCCCGGGGTAGAGACCCAGTACTTC.

This clone showed up just a few times. The chain uses TRBV9 and TRBJ2-1; TRBD2 matches at 7 bases. The ends lost 0 bases at V and 0 bases at J; junction bases unmatched: 0. Germline values: CDR1 SGDLS, CDR2 YYNGEE. CDR3 length: 15 amino acids. As DNA, the CDR3 is TGTGCCAGCAGCGTAGGACTAGCCTCCTACAATGAGCAGTTCTTC. Translating it yields CASSVGLASYNEQFF. Complete variable domain (other parts from reference TRBV9 and TRBJ2-1): DSGVTQTPKHLITATGQRVTLRCSPRSGDLSVYWYQQSLDQGLQFLIQYYNGEERAKGNILERFSAQQFPDLHSELNLSSLELGDSALYFCASSVGLASYNEQFFGPGTRLTVL.

The genes are TRBV9 and TRBJ2-1; 10 bases match TRBD2. Germline CDR1 reads SGDLS; CDR2 reads YYNGEE. Germline trimming cut 0 bases from V and 9 bases from J; bases unmatched to any gene: 9. This CDR3 region has 16 residues. The CDR3 is CASSVDPSGGAVEQFF. The CDR3 bases are TGTGCCAGCAGCGTAGACCCCAGCGGGGGGGCGGTTGAGCAGTTCTTC.

This chain uses TRBV18 with TRBJ2-3; D is unclear. The CDR3 contains 13 residues. Deletions cut 0 bases from V and 5 bases from J, with 6 bases between. Per the germline V gene, CDR1 is KGHSH and CDR2 is LQKENI. The CDR3 here is CASSPPALDTQYF. Written as DNA, the CDR3 is TGTGCCAGCTCACCACCAGCGTTAGATACGCAGTATTTT.

This clone was found a few times. This sample includes further DNA sequences coding for the same CDR3. The rearrangement uses TRBV4-3 and TRBJ1-5; 7 nucleotides line up with TRBD1. The CDR3 is made up of 14 amino acids. The junction had 1 base not matched to a gene; V was cut back by 0 bases and J by 5 bases. Germline assignment: CDR1 LGHNA and CDR2 YSLEER. CDR3 bases: TGCGCCAGCAGCCAAGAGCAGGGGGATCAGCCCCAGCATTTT. This gives the protein CASSQEQGDQPQHF.

This clone turned up a few times. The chain carries TRBV4-3 and TRBJ2-3; 13 bases align to TRBD2. Germline CDR1 reads LGHNA; CDR2 reads YSLEER. The CDR3 covers 18 residues. V gave up 0 bases and J gave up 2 bases; unmatched junction bases: 5. This CDR3 is CASSQDRTSGGHTDTQYF. The CDR3 nucleotides read TGCGCCAGCAGCCAAGACAGGACTAGCGGGGGCCACACAGATACGCAGTATTTT.

The V call is TRBV6-6, the J call TRBJ1-4; a weak D match, TRBD1 (6 bases). V lost 4 bases, J lost 5 bases, and 14 bases lay in between. Germline V gives CDR1 MNHNY, CDR2 SVGAGI (reference sequence). CDR3 length: 15 residues. CDR3 region: CASSSPPRGNEKLFF. Here the CDR3 DNA reads TGTGCCAGCAGTTCCCCCCCTAGGGGGAATGAAAAACTGTTTTTT.

The rearrangement links TRBV7-6 to TRBJ2-1; D gene ambiguous. This CDR3 has 14 residues. Germline V gives CDR1 SGHVS, CDR2 FNYEAQ. The V end lost 3 bases, the J end lost 5 bases, and 11 bases lay between the germline ends. The CDR3 loop is CASSFYGSDNEQFF. The CDR3 DNA reads as TGTGCCAGCAGCTTCTACGGGTCCGACAATGAGCAGTTCTTC.

The V and J genes are TRBV6-5 and TRBJ2-1; TRBD2 matches at 9 bases. The CDR3 contains 15 residues. CDR1 MNHEY and CDR2 SVGAGI come from the germline V gene. V dropped 4 bases and J dropped 4; count of bases not matched to a gene: 5. Here the CDR3 DNA reads TGTGCCAGCAGTTCAGAACTAGCGGGTTACAATGAGCAGTTCTTC. It translates to CASSSELAGYNEQFF.

The rearrangement uses TRBV29-1 and TRBJ2-7; 13 nucleotides line up with TRBD2. V was clipped by 3 bases and J by 3 bases; unmatched bases: 5. The CDR3 is 15 residues long. Germline V CDR1 and CDR2: SQVTM, ANQGSEA. CDR3 bases: TGCAGCGTTGATAGGCGGACTAGCGGGAGCTACGAGCAGTACTTC. Its translation is CSVDRRTSGSYEQYF.

The chain is built from TRBV5-1 and TRBJ2-1, with TRBD2 as a possible D gene (5 bases). The CDR3 loop spans 15 amino acids. CDR1 is SGHRS, CDR2 YFSETQ, per germline. The V end lost 0 bases, the J end lost 0 bases, and 7 bases lay between the germline ends. The CDR3 loop is CASSLDGGSYNEQFF. Written as DNA, the CDR3 is TGCGCCAGCAGCTTGGATGGAGGCTCCTACAATGAGCAGTTCTTC.

The chain has TRBV6-5 and TRBJ2-3; possibly TRBD2 for D (5 bases). In germline, CDR1 is MNHEY, CDR2 SVGAGI. This CDR3 contains 12 residues. The V end was cut by 6 bases, the J end by 9 bases, with 13 bases between. CDR3 region: CASRHTSATQYF. The DNA for the CDR3 is TGTGCCAGCAGACACACTAGTGCCACGCAGTATTTT.